This T cell receptor beta chain was profiled in a study of persistence of HIV-infected CD4 T cells. Trimming pared 6 bases from V and 9 bases from J, leaving 12 bases between. The CDR3 runs 11 residues. The stimulus was lysate of CMV-infected fibroblasts, about 11 ug/mL. Sorted nonresponding memory CD4+ T cells were CD40L-negative, CD69-negative, CD45RO-high. This clone was detected only a few times. Its antigen is unknown. The libraries were made with immunoSEQ version 4 in survey mode. TCRdb's table, derived via immunoSEQ multiplex PCR, lists solely in-frame clones and lacks some. The table records more than 35,000 clones, less than 90% of them present only once.

Sample: CD4+ T cells sorted from PBMCs after roughly 18-hour stimulation, taken from a patient who received antiretroviral therapy. J is TRBJ2-7 and V is TRBV12-3 or TRBV12-4; possible D gene TRBD2, 6 bases. The sequence was obtained from an adult man with HIV who was CMV-seropositive. CDR3 in DNA: TGTGCCAGCAGCTACCGGGGGAGGCAGTACTTC. As protein: CASSYRGRQYF.